This T cell receptor (beta chain) came from a study of identical twins (TCRdb year 2016). Study-wide context: The study deep-sequenced TCR alpha and beta repertoires from monozygotic twins, unrelated adults of various ages and cord blood to test whether fetal clonotypes persist. Replicate twin experiments were performed at different times using different library preparation protocols to rule out contamination.

The CDR3 numbers 13 residues from cysteine through phenylalanine. Kept here is only the CDR3 DNA, which spans 39 bases and is read in frame from base 1. CDR1 and CDR2 are drawn from the germline V gene (reference sequence): DFQATT, SNEGSKA. V is trimmed back by 3 bases and J by 6 bases, and the junction contains 5 bases that no gene match accounts for. On this clonotype itself: The specificity of this receptor is unknown. Per-base quality was not reported, and no clone a single base away is much larger than it.

Here is what the overall study found, with its caveats: Invariant T cells such as MAIT and iNKT could partly confound zero-insertion analyses, though diverse VJ usage argued against this for most clonotypes. In monozygotic twins, out-of-frame TCR alpha sharing was systematically underestimated by recombination models, although the models agreed with sharing between unrelated individuals. Compared with coincidental sharing between unrelated individuals, an excess of low generation-probability sequences was observed among out-of-frame TCR alpha sequences shared between twins. A weaker excess of twin sharing was found in beta out-of-frame sequences because the signal-to-noise ratio was lowered by fewer shared sequences. Because the same donors could not be followed over many years, conclusions were based on cross-sectional statistical analysis. Abundant cord blood beta clonotypes had fewer insertions, young adult naive repertoires showed a similar but weaker trend, and memory repertoires showed no such trend.

The receptor library was made with 5' RACE. Sequencing instrument: Illumina HiSeq 2000. Template switching added a universal primer binding site, and the final cDNA carried a unique molecular identifier that allowed TCR cDNA molecules to be counted accurately. Specific primers in the conserved constant-segment region were used to synthesize first-strand cDNA for the TCR alpha and beta chains. To control for contamination, every cDNA library carried two barcodes: a SMART-Mk sample barcode plus Illumina barcodes. TruSeq adapter sequences and Illumina sample barcodes were added in two successive PCR steps. Sequencing of the TCR alpha and beta cDNA libraries was done on the Illumina HiSeq platform using custom primers. The authors processed their data as follows. Raw reads were processed with MiGEC to extract unique molecular identifiers, and MiXCR was used to determine CDR3 positions. Recombination models were inferred per individual with the repgenHMM and IGoR tools using an EM algorithm. Shared clonotypes were analyzed with the tcR package in R, and sharing was normalized by the product of cloneset sizes. To study raw recombination without the effects of thymic and clonal selection, out-of-frame nonproductive sequences were analyzed. TCRdb reran the public reads through fastp at Q25 and MiXCR, keeping productive beta chains. A single entry per CDR3 protein holds the most common genes and DNA from its merged rows. These V and J calls derive from TCRdb rather than the authors' analysis. The sample table records fewer than 900,000 distinct CDR3 sequences; 21% of these occur just once. Around 4.5% of the sample goes to the ten largest clones.

All donors were healthy Caucasians. Three pairs of female monozygotic twins, all aged 18 to 29 years, were included in the twin cohort. Peripheral blood mononuclear cells were the source from which RNA for the TCR libraries was isolated. The same data also contributed to another study, on T cells expressing NK-cell markers. Per that second paper: Roughly 8 donors provided sorted CD3+CD56+NKG2C+, CD3+CD56+NKG2C- and CD3+CD56-NKG2C+ T-cell subsets, whose TCR beta-chain repertoires were profiled. Of the eight sequenced donors, seven were found to be HCMV-seropositive and one was found to be HCMV-seronegative. To restrict sorting to alphabetaTCR-expressing T cells, an anti-gammadeltaTCR antibody was added in several experiments. In over five donors, the dominant CD3+CD56+NKG2C+ clonotypes were found to rank among the top 10 CD8+ clonotypes and to make up about 1.0-7.5% of CD8+ T cells. Those dominant clonotypes were again the most abundant among CD3+CD56-NKG2C+ cells in a handful of donors, at about 25-65%. Whether the expanded NKG2C-expressing T cell clones were specific for HCMV antigens remained unclear. Randomly selected healthy volunteers, three men and five women, were used as the eight sequenced donors. To determine HCMV serostatus, a commercial ELISA kit was used to detect HCMV-specific IgG in serum. For about 6 donors, bulk peripheral blood T-cell repertoires were additionally sequenced from unsorted PBMC. MIGEC was used to demultiplex reads and group the reads by UMI, and MiTCR was used to assemble and quantify clonotypes. Only TCR cDNA sequences supported by at least two reads were kept to exclude erroneous sequences. The tcR package was used for downstream repertoire analysis, and clonotypes were matched between fractions using CDR3 nucleotide sequence together with V segment. VDJmatch was used to annotate antigen specificity against VDJdb, with one amino acid substitution in CDR3 allowed.

The TCR comes from a woman aged 18-29 years in good health. The rearranged chain carries TRBV20-1 and TRBJ1-1, and 9 junctional nucleotides match TRBD1. The sequencing sample was made of PBMCs. The CDR3 corresponds to CSASGTGFSEAFF. Here is the DNA: TGCAGTGCTAGCGGGACAGGGTTCTCTGAAGCTTTCTTT.